This TCR beta chain originates from a study of cytomegalovirus exposure and HLA in healthy donors. The overall study: Genotyping of 430 or so donors showed that 80% to 90% belonged to the Caucasian-associated ancestry cluster. Whole-study findings and limits: The records held CMV serostatus as the only immune exposure information. HLA-A and HLA-B allele assignments for most subjects were reportedly predicted accurately using TCR beta sequences.

Turning to this clone: What it binds is not known.

Germline values: CDR1 MRHNA, CDR2 SNTAGT. The trim removed 3 bases at V and 6 bases at J, leaving 10 bases unmatched. The length of the CDR3 is 16 residues. Use of 60 Vbeta and 13 Jbeta primers characterized the PCR. As processed by the authors: In a later analysis, 10 million to 11 million of approximately 80 million unique beta chains occurred in at least two donors. Assay: immunoSEQ multiplex PCR; the TCRdb copy retains only in-frame clones and omits some. V, J and clone size are taken as reported in that table, and D and trimming were inferred from the DNA itself. Of 200,000 to 250,000 clones in the sample, approximately 87% were seen once.

This receptor was identified in a human donor in good health. What was sequenced was PBMCs. This chain joins TRBV6-4 and TRBJ2-2; TRBD2 aligns across 7 bases. The CDR3 region is CASSDLICGRSGELFF. As DNA, the CDR3 is TGTGCCAGCAGTGATCTGATTTGCGGGAGATCCGGGGAGCTGTTTTTT.